Listed here are 19 T cell receptor beta chains from one sample, sequenced in a study of shared clonotypes between healthy human individuals. Naive CD8 cells comprised CD45RO-negative, CCR7-positively selected cells, excluding terminally differentiated effector memory CD45RA+ cells. Data came from immunoSEQ multiplex PCR; TCRdb stores just in-frame clones and leaves some out. The data contain about 2.1 million clones, roughly 93% of them singletons. The sample taken for sequencing was naive CD8+ T cells from PBMCs. All receptors derive from a man in his late teens or twenties in good health. Some clones in this sample may be carry-over from other donors' samples.

A note on this clone: The sample contains more than one DNA sequence encoding this CDR3. The rearrangement links TRBV11-2 to TRBJ1-1; 7 bases are a match to TRBD1. This CDR3 is built from 14 residues. Looked up from germline, CDR1 is SGHAT and CDR2 is FQNNGV. The ends lost 4 bases at V and 1 base at J; junction bases unmatched: 3. The CDR3 is CASSSRQGNTEAFF. DNA for the CDR3: TGTGCCAGCAGCTCCAGACAGGGGAACACTGAAGCTTTCTTT.

J is TRBJ2-5 and V is TRBV28; D is possibly TRBD1 (5 bases). V was shortened by 5 bases and J by 5 bases, with 9 bases between the two germline ends. CDR1 MDHEN and CDR2 SYDVKM come from the germline V gene. The CDR3 is 12 amino acids. CDR3 sequence: CASSPRAETQYF. The CDR3 nucleotides are TGTGCCAGCAGTCCCAGGGCCGAGACCCAGTACTTC.

This clone has only a few counts. V and J are TRBV7-3 and TRBJ1-1; 9 positions match TRBD1. Germline V gene sequence: CDR1 SGHTA, CDR2 FQGTGA. V shed 5 bases and J 5 bases; nucleotides not matched to a gene: 6. This CDR3 is built from 14 residues. The CDR3 nucleotides are TGTGCCAGCAGCCGGGCCGGGACAGGGACTGAAGCTTTCTTT. Amino acids: CASSRAGTGTEAFF.

The rearrangement uses TRBV7-2 and TRBJ1-1, with D possibly TRBD1 on 5 matching bases. V was trimmed by 5 bases and J by 4 bases, leaving 17 bases between them. This CDR3 is 15 amino acids long. In germline, CDR1 is SGHTA, CDR2 FQGNSA. The CDR3 sequence is CASSPRNGGGTEAFF. CDR3 DNA: TGTGCCAGCAGCCCCCGCAACGGGGGGGGCACTGAAGCTTTCTTT.

The chain joins TRBV27 to TRBJ2-5; D gene unclear. Germline V lookup: CDR1 MNHEY, CDR2 SMNVEV (reference sequence). Trimming removed 7 bases at V and 2 bases at J, with 14 bases between. This CDR3 is 14 amino acids long. CDR3 in DNA: TGTGCCAGCAAGACCCGAGCAGGACAAGAGACCCAGTACTTC. Its translation: CASKTRAGQETQYF.

This clone has just one count. The chain joins TRBV27 to TRBJ1-1; no firm D call. The CDR3 is 13 amino acids. Deletions cut 6 bases from V and 4 bases from J, with 12 bases between. Germline CDR1 and CDR2: MNHEY and SMNVEV (reference sequence). This CDR3 reads CASRAGTVTEAFF. The CDR3 DNA is TGTGCCAGCAGGGCCGGCACAGTCACTGAAGCTTTCTTT.

This chain joins TRBV27 and TRBJ2-5; 9 bases align to TRBD2. Germline CDR1 and CDR2: MNHEY and SMNVEV (reference sequence). With 6 bases clipped from V and 4 bases from J, the junction kept 12 bases outside the gene matches. The length of the CDR3 is 16 residues. CDR3 coding DNA: TGTGCCAGCAGAGCCGCGGGAGGGCCGGGAGGAGAGACCCAGTACTTC. Translated: CASRAAGGPGGETQYF.

A single count supports this clone. A much larger clone sits a single nucleotide away, making a read error possible. This chain joins TRBV5-6 and TRBJ1-1; D is uncertain. V was shortened by 3 bases and J by 1 base, with 4 bases between the two germline ends. CDR3 length: 12 residues. The germline V gene encodes CDR1 SGHDT and CDR2 YYEEEE. The CDR3, as DNA: TGTGCCAGCAGCTACGGGAACACTGAAGCTTTCTTT. Encoded protein: CASSYGNTEAFF.

The chain carries TRBV27 and TRBJ2-1; D gene ambiguous. With 2 bases removed from V and 4 bases from J, the gap between germline ends came to 9 bases. The CDR3 has 14 amino acids. CDR1 is MNHEY and CDR2 is SMNVEV in the germline V gene (reference sequence). The CDR3 protein is CASSLRFGYNEQFF. The CDR3 DNA follows: TGTGCCAGCAGTTTACGGTTCGGGTACAATGAGCAGTTCTTC.

This chain joins TRBV28 and TRBJ1-5; 7 bases align to TRBD1. CDR3 length: 14 amino acids. CDR1 MDHEN and CDR2 SYDVKM come from the germline V gene. Unmatched junction bases numbered 5, after V lost 6 bases and J lost 3 bases. CDR3 loop: CASSWDRVNQPQHF. In nucleotides, the CDR3 is TGTGCCAGCAGCTGGGACAGAGTCAATCAGCCCCAGCATTTT.

The chain carries TRBV10-3 and TRBJ1-3; D not resolved. Germline loops: CDR1 ENHRY, CDR2 SYGVKD. The length of the CDR3 is 15 residues. V gave up 2 bases and J gave up 2 bases, with 10 bases separating them. CDR3 in amino acids: CAISEGRSPGNTIYF. For the CDR3, the DNA is TGTGCCATCAGTGAGGGACGATCTCCTGGAAACACCATATATTTT.

This rearrangement joins TRBV4-1 to TRBJ1-2, with D perhaps matching TRBD1 (5 bases). The length of the CDR3 is 16 residues. Germline V gene lookup returns CDR1 MGHRA and CDR2 YSYEKL. V was clipped by 0 bases and J by 4 bases, with 15 bases between them. The CDR3, as DNA: TGCGCCAGCAGCCAAGATCGCCATATGGGGGGCTATGGCTACACCTTC. It translates to CASSQDRHMGGYGYTF.

The gene calls are TRBV7-8 and TRBJ2-3; D gene unclear. Germline lookup yields CDR1 SGHVS and CDR2 FQNEAQ. The V and J ends lost 5 bases and 0 bases respectively, with 9 bases between them. The CDR3 loop spans 14 amino acids. The CDR3 DNA is TGTGCCAGCAGCCCCCCGTCGAGCACAGATACGCAGTATTTT. Translated: CASSPPSSTDTQYF.

This rearrangement joins TRBV28 to TRBJ2-1; 13 bases agree with TRBD2. Germline V gene sequence: CDR1 MDHEN, CDR2 SYDVKM. V lost 3 bases and J lost 2; bases outside the gene matches: 10. The CDR3 is made up of 19 amino acids. The CDR3 sequence is CASSFSTSGRLRAYNEQFF. The CDR3 DNA follows: TGTGCCAGCAGTTTCTCGACTAGCGGGAGGTTGAGAGCCTACAATGAGCAGTTCTTC.

The chain is built from TRBV5-6 and TRBJ2-1; possibly TRBD2 for D (6 bases). The V gene lost 4 bases and the J gene lost 4 bases, with 18 bases spanning the gap. Germline V CDR1 and CDR2: SGHDT, YYEEEE. The CDR3 is made up of 16 amino acids. CDR3 nucleotide sequence: TGTGCCAGCAGCGTAGAACTAGCTGGGGTGTACAATGAGCAGTTCTTC. This sequence encodes CASSVELAGVYNEQFF.

The chain combines TRBV6-5 with TRBJ2-1; tentative D call: TRBD2 (7 bases). The CDR3 spans 15 residues. CDR1 is MNHEY and CDR2 is SVGAGI in the germline V gene. Trimming took 9 bases from V and 8 from J, leaving 23 bases between them. CDR3 residues: CASDRGAPKDDEQFF. CDR3 DNA sequence: TGTGCCAGTGACCGGGGGGCTCCTAAAGATGATGAGCAGTTCTTC.

As regards this clone: The identical CDR3 is also encoded by other nucleotide sequences in the sample. The chain recombines TRBV27 with TRBJ2-7; no clear D. The germline V and J ends were trimmed by 1 base and 2 bases, with 9 bases remaining between them. This CDR3 contains 14 residues. From germline, CDR1 is MNHEY and CDR2 SMNVEV (reference sequence). CDR3 bases: TGTGCCAGCAGTTTATTGGCTGGTACCTACGAGCAGTACTTC. Translated: CASSLLAGTYEQYF.

This rearrangement joins TRBV15 to TRBJ1-1; tentatively, D is TRBD1 (5 bases). Trimming pared 0 bases from V and 7 bases from J, leaving 12 bases between. Germline CDR1 is LNHNV and CDR2 is YYDKDF (reference sequence). The CDR3 length is 14 residues. DNA of the CDR3: TGTGCCACCAGCAGAGATAGGGGCTCTCGTGAAGCTTTCTTT. Protein product: CATSRDRGSREAFF.

The CDR3 protein is CASSQDVGTGSYEQYF. In nucleotides, the CDR3 is TGCGCCAGCAGCCAAGATGTGGGGACAGGCAGCTACGAGCAGTACTTC. The chain joins TRBV4-3 to TRBJ2-7, with 8 bases identical to TRBD1. The V segment lost 0 bases and the J segment 3 bases; nucleotides outside the gene matches: 7. Germline-derived CDR1 and CDR2 are LGHNA and YSLEER. This CDR3 has 16 amino acids.